Following are 17 T cell receptor beta chains from one sample sequenced in a study of regulatory T cells in long-lasting Graves disease. The time point here: persistent/refractory GD, antithyroid drugs over 5 years with positive TRAb. Extracted PBMC RNA gave rise to the TCR library. Construction of the TCR beta libraries employed iRepertoire HTBI primers in conjunction with Arm-PCR of CDR3 regions. TCRdb reprocessed the multiplex PCR reads via MiXCR and lists one record per CDR3 protein. The sample consists of some 420,000 distinct CDR3 sequences, approximately 23% of them appearing once. Sample: peripheral blood mononuclear cells (PBMCs), taken when the disease was refractory, from a patient treated with antithyroid drugs. Source of these receptors: a female donor with Graves disease.

This clonotype was found once. CDR3 region: CAISQSTSGVHTGELFF. Written as DNA, the CDR3 is TGTGCCATCAGTCAATCGACTAGCGGGGTTCACACCGGGGAGCTGTTTTTT. The rearrangement joins TRBV10-3 to TRBJ2-2; 11 bases are a match to TRBD2. V gave up 5 bases and J gave up 3 bases; unmatched junction bases: 8. The length of the CDR3 is 17 residues. Germline V lookup: CDR1 ENHRY, CDR2 SYGVKD.

The V call is TRBV28, the J call TRBJ2-3; no definite D call. CDR3 size: 13 residues. Germline V lookup: CDR1 MDHEN, CDR2 SYDVKM. Trimming cost V 7 bases and J 4 bases, with 12 bases left between them. The CDR3 nucleotides are TGTGCCAGCACCGCACCGTCCCCAGATACGCAGTATTTT. It is translated as CASTAPSPDTQYF.

This clonotype was counted at least ten times. The chain uses TRBV28 and TRBJ1-5, with TRBD1 identical over 7 bases. The V and J ends lost 5 bases and 5 bases, in that order; junction bases with no gene match: 6. There are 14 residues in the CDR3. Per germline, CDR1 MDHEN and CDR2 SYDVKM. The CDR3 sequence: CASSGTVGDQPQHF. In DNA, the CDR3 is TGTGCCAGCAGTGGGACAGTAGGAGATCAGCCCCAGCATTTT.

The V gene is TRBV30, the J gene TRBJ2-7; unclear D gene. The CDR3 is made up of 11 amino acids. Trimming removed 5 bases at V and 3 bases at J, with 8 bases between. CDR1 and CDR2 from the germline V gene are GTSNPN and SVGIG (reference sequence). CDR3 bases: TGTGCCTGGTCAACCTACTACGAGCAGTACTTC. Amino acids: CAWSTYYEQYF.

This clonotype was observed a few times. J is TRBJ1-2 and V is TRBV9; 9 bases fit TRBD1. V was clipped by 6 bases and J by 6 bases; unmatched bases: 12. The CDR3 runs to 15 residues. Looked up from germline, CDR1 is SGDLS and CDR2 is YYNGEE. The CDR3 sequence is CASNTQGTGSNGYTF. The CDR3, as DNA: TGTGCCAGCAACACACAAGGGACAGGGAGTAATGGCTACACCTTC.

The rearrangement links TRBV3-2 to TRBJ2-2; whether TRBD2, the table's D call, matches the DNA was not checked. TRBV3-2 constitutes a pseudogene. CDR3 size: 18 residues. This CDR3 reads CASSQASGGPLGTGELFF. CDR3 sequence (DNA): TGTGCCAGCAGCCAAGCTAGCGGGGGGCCCTTAGGAACCGGGGAGCTGTTTTTT.

The gene calls are TRBV6-2 or TRBV6-3 and TRBJ1-1, with D possibly matching TRBD1 (5 bases). The CDR3 has 13 amino acids. Germline loops: CDR1 MNHEY, CDR2 SVGEGT. V was shortened by 7 bases and J by 8 bases, with 17 bases between the two germline ends. The CDR3 DNA sequence: TGTGCCAGCACCACGGGGCGAGGATTAGAAGCTTTCTTT. Translating gives CASTTGRGLEAFF.

This clonotype occurred a few times. The chain is built from TRBV7-2 and TRBJ1-1; 8 bases map to TRBD1. Unmatched junction bases numbered 8, after V lost 2 bases and J lost 3 bases. This CDR3 is 16 amino acids long. Germline-derived CDR1 and CDR2 are SGHTA and FQGNSA. The CDR3 coding sequence is TGTGCCAGCAGCTTAAAACAGGGGGGTATCGACACTGAAGCTTTCTTT. Its translation: CASSLKQGGIDTEAFF.

The rearrangement links TRBV6-1 to TRBJ1-4; D might be TRBD1 (5 bases). Trimming took 8 bases from V and 8 from J, leaving 15 bases between them. From germline, CDR1 is MNHNS and CDR2 SASEGT. The CDR3 contains 13 residues. The CDR3 protein is CASGNGAGEKLFF. DNA of the CDR3: TGTGCCAGCGGGAACGGGGCTGGGGAAAAACTGTTTTTT.

This clonotype was seen a few times. A clone one base away is much larger, so this may be a read error. This chain uses TRBV2 with TRBJ2-7, with TRBD1 matching 9 bases. CDR3 length: 15 amino acids. Germline V gives CDR1 SNHLY, CDR2 FYNNEI. The CDR3 protein is CTSSEATGGLIGQYF. CDR3 nucleotides: TGTACCAGCAGTGAAGCGACAGGGGGATTGATTGGGCAGTACTTC.

This sequence joins TRBV7-2 and TRBJ2-2, with D perhaps matching TRBD2 (5 bases). This CDR3 spans 15 amino acids. Trimming cost V 5 bases and J 3 bases, with 13 bases left between them. Germline CDR1 SGHTA, CDR2 FQGNSA. Here the CDR3 DNA reads TGTGCCAGCAGCCGAGGAGGTTTGGACACCGGGGAGCTGTTTTTT. Translated, it gives CASSRGGLDTGELFF.

Many counts were recorded for this clonotype. The chain is built from TRBV12-3 or TRBV12-4 and TRBJ2-5, with D possibly TRBD2 on 6 matching bases. The CDR3 contains 17 residues. V was pared by 3 bases and J by 0 bases, with 17 bases between. The CDR3 DNA reads as TGTGCCAGCAGTTTCGGGCTTTGGCGGGGATACCAAGAGACCCAGTACTTC. It codes for CASSFGLWRGYQETQYF.

This clonotype has a handful of counts. V usage is TRBV12-3 or TRBV12-4 and J usage is TRBJ2-7; D call uncertain. V gave up 3 bases and J gave up 7 bases, with 13 bases separating them. This CDR3 contains 13 residues. CDR3 nucleotides: TGTGCCAGCAGTTTGCGGCAGCTCGGGGAGCAGTACTTC. This encodes CASSLRQLGEQYF.

The V and J genes are TRBV25-1 and TRBJ2-5; TRBD2 agrees at 10 bases. This CDR3 is 16 amino acids long. The V and J ends lost 4 bases and 4 bases, in that order; junction bases with no gene match: 9. Germline V gene lookup returns CDR1 MGHDK and CDR2 SYGVNS. The CDR3 DNA reads TGTGCCAGCAGTGTCCCTAGCGGGAGAGTAGGAGAGACCCAGTACTTC. Encoded protein: CASSVPSGRVGETQYF.

V gene TRBV7-2 combines with J gene TRBJ2-7; 10 nucleotides match TRBD2. The ends lost 2 bases at V and 4 bases at J; junction bases unmatched: 8. This CDR3 is 16 amino acids long. Germline V gene sequence: CDR1 SGHTA, CDR2 FQGNSA. CDR3 loop: CASSLTSGVDRYEQYF. The DNA of the CDR3 is TGTGCCAGCAGCTTAACTAGCGGGGTTGACCGGTACGAGCAGTACTTC.

This clonotype was seen many times. The chain combines TRBV12-3 or TRBV12-4 with TRBJ2-5; the match to TRBD2 covers 9 bases. This CDR3 is built from 15 residues. V lost 6 bases and J lost 3; bases outside the gene matches: 8. The CDR3 DNA sequence: TGTGCCAGCAGGCCTAGCGGGATGGGGGAAGAGACCCAGTACTTC. Its translation: CASRPSGMGEETQYF.

This chain links TRBV19 with TRBJ1-2, with D unresolved. The CDR3 spans 13 residues. Per the germline V gene, CDR1 is LNHDA and CDR2 is SQIVND (reference sequence). V lost 4 bases, J lost 4 bases, and 10 bases lay in between. The CDR3 DNA follows: TGTGCCAGTAGTACCGACTTAGGCTATGGCTACACCTTC. Residues: CASSTDLGYGYTF.